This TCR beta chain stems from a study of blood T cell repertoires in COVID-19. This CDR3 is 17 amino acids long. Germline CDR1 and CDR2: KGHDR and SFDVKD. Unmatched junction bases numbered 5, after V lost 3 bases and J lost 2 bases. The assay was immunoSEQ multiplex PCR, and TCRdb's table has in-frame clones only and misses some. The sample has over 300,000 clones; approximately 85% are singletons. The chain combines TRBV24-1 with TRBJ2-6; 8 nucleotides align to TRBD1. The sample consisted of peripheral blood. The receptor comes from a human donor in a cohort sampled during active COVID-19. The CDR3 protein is CATSDTRTGTGANVLTF. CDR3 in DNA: TGTGCCACCAGTGATACACGGACAGGGACTGGGGCCAACGTCCTGACTTTC.